One TCR beta chain is described in this entry. The conserved closing phenylalanine or tryptophan is absent in this CDR3, likely reflecting a read error. The DNA is left out, because the CDR3 cannot be placed on it with certainty; the CDR3 is given as TCRdb lists it. The CDR3 is 16 amino acids in total, end residues counted. Germline CDR1 and CDR2: SNHLY and FYNNEI. The data were obtained in a study of tumor-infiltrating lymphocytes in oesophageal squamous cell carcinoma. MiXCR, run by TCRdb on the PCR reads, gives a single entry per CDR3 protein. Here the sample spans 20,000 or so distinct CDR3 sequences, 42% being singletons.

Sequenced input: normal esophageal tissue next to the tumor. The chain joins TRBV2 to TRBJ2-3; the table calls TRBD1, which could not be checked here. This receptor was obtained from a female donor with esophageal squamous cell carcinoma. CDR3 sequence: CASSPGQLRSPLHFGN.